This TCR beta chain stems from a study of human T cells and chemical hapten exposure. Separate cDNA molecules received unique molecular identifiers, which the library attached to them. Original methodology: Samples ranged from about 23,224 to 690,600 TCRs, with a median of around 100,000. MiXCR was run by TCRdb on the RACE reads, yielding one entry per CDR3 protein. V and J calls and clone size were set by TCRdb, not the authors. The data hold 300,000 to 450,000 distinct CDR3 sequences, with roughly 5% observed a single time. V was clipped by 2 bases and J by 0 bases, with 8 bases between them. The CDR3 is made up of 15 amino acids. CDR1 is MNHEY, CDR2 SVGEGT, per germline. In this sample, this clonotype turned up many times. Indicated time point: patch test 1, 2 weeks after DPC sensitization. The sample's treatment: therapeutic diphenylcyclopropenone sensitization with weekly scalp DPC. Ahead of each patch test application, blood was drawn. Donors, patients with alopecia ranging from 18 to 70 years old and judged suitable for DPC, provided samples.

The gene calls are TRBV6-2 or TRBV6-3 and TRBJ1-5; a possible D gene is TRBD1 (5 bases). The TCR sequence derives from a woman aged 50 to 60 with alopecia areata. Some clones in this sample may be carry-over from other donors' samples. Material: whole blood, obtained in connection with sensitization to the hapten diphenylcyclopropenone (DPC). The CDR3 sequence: CASSYIRVSNQPQHF. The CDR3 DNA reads TGTGCCAGCAGTTACATCAGGGTTAGCAATCAGCCCCAGCATTTT.